Following are 9 T cell receptor beta chains from one sample sequenced in a study of shared clonotypes between healthy human individuals. Assay used: immunoSEQ multiplex PCR; TCRdb lists only in-frame clones, some missing. Among 1,500,000 or so clones listed, 98% to 99% were seen once. The sample taken for sequencing was naive CD4+ T cells sorted from blood. Subset of the sample: CD45RA+ positively selected. The source is a man under 40 in good health.

This clone was seen only once. This sequence joins TRBV11-2 and TRBJ2-7; TRBD1 or TRBD2 may be the D gene (5 bases each). Germline values: CDR1 SGHAT, CDR2 FQNNGV. CDR3 size: 14 residues. Trimming left V 1 base short and J 2 bases short, with 9 bases between. Here the CDR3 DNA reads TGTGCCAGCAGCTTAGGCAGGGAGCCCTACGAGCAGTACTTC. Residues: CASSLGREPYEQYF.

This clone was detected once. The V call is TRBV7-3, the J call TRBJ2-5; D uncertain. Germline values: CDR1 SGHTA, CDR2 FQGTGA. Deletions cut 1 base from V and 7 bases from J, with 10 bases between. This CDR3 is built from 13 residues. CDR3 region: CASSLNPTGTQYF. CDR3 sequence (DNA): TGTGCCAGCAGCTTAAACCCAACGGGGACCCAGTACTTC.

This clone appeared once. The rearrangement uses TRBV18 and TRBJ2-3; D is unclear. Germline V CDR1 and CDR2: KGHSH, LQKENI. Trimming took off 3 bases at V and 3 bases at J, with 10 bases between the two ends. The CDR3 consists of 14 residues. The CDR3 loop is CASSPGQITDTQYF. The CDR3 DNA reads as TGTGCCAGCTCACCTGGGCAGATTACAGATACGCAGTATTTT.

The chain has TRBV29-1 and TRBJ2-7; either TRBD1 or TRBD2 may supply D (5 bases each). Germline CDR1 SQVTM, CDR2 ANQGSEA. The CDR3 runs 13 residues. V lost 7 bases and J 0 bases, leaving 13 bases between the germline ends. As DNA, the CDR3 is TGCAGCGCTCGGGACGGACTCTCCTACGAGCAGTACTTC. Amino acids: CSARDGLSYEQYF.

The chain has TRBV15 and TRBJ1-2, with D perhaps matching TRBD1 (5 bases). The CDR3 extends over 16 amino acids. In germline, CDR1 is LNHNV, CDR2 YYDKDF (reference sequence). The V end was cut by 6 bases, the J end by 8 bases, with 25 bases between. The CDR3 protein is CATRATTIRAREGYTF. As DNA, the CDR3 is TGTGCCACCAGGGCTACAACGATCAGGGCAAGGGAAGGCTACACCTTC.

V is TRBV2 and J is TRBJ2-3, with D hard to call. Between the trimmed V and J ends, which lost 0 bases and 3 bases, there was a span of 7 bases. The CDR3 sequence is 14 residues long. Germline V CDR1 and CDR2: SNHLY, FYNNEI. CDR3 residues: CASSEALWTDTQYF. The CDR3 DNA reads TGTGCCAGCAGTGAAGCGTTGTGGACAGATACGCAGTATTTT. The full variable domain, rest sourced from reference TRBV2 and TRBJ2-3, is EPEVTQTPSHQVTQMGQEVILRCVPISNHLYFYWYRQILGQKVEFLVSFYNNEISEKSEIFDDQFSVERPDGSNFTLKIRSTKLEDSAMYFCASSEALWTDTQYFGPGTRLTVL.

This chain joins TRBV7-2 and TRBJ1-5; D call uncertain. Germline V gene lookup returns CDR1 SGHTA and CDR2 FQGNSA. This CDR3 contains 14 residues. Trimming cost V 0 bases and J 7 bases, with 10 bases left between them. CDR3 region: CASSLATTGQPQHF. Written as DNA, the CDR3 is TGTGCCAGCAGCTTAGCGACGACGGGACAGCCCCAGCATTTT.

The table lists this clone with a count of one. The V call is TRBV9, the J call TRBJ2-2; D unresolved. This CDR3 is built from 17 residues. The germline V and J ends were trimmed by 1 base and 6 bases, with 19 bases remaining between them. The germline CDR1 and CDR2 sequences are SGDLS and YYNGEE. The CDR3 protein is CASSVLPRSGSAGELFF. The CDR3 DNA sequence: TGTGCCAGCAGCGTACTACCTAGGTCCGGGTCGGCCGGGGAGCTGTTTTTT.

This sequence joins TRBV7-2 and TRBJ2-3, with a weak D call TRBD2 (5 bases). CDR1 SGHTA and CDR2 FQGNSA come from the germline V gene. V gave up 8 bases and J gave up 0 bases, with 15 bases separating them. The CDR3 contains 15 residues. The CDR3 loop reads CASRGGLVSTDTQYF. Written as DNA, the CDR3 is TGTGCCAGCCGAGGCGGGCTAGTTAGCACAGATACGCAGTATTTT.